The 2 T cell receptor beta chains below were found in one sample sequenced in a study of beta chain features in type 1 diabetes. The sequenced template was cDNA made from the entire isolated RNA. Here immunoSEQ multiplex PCR was the method, and the copy in TCRdb shows in-frame clones only, minus some. The sample includes about half a million clones, 10% to 12% seen only once; the top ten take 0.035% to 0.05%. The sequencing input was naive CD4+ T cells from blood. The receptors originated from a woman aged 18-30 years in good health.

This clone has a single count. The rearrangement uses TRBV5-1 and TRBJ2-7; 8 nucleotides match TRBD1. J was trimmed by 12 bases and V by 4 bases; bases with no gene match: 15. Per the germline V gene, CDR1 is SGHRS and CDR2 is YFSETQ. The CDR3 sequence is 14 residues long. The DNA for the CDR3 is TGCGCCAGCAGCCCGACAGGGGTGTATGCTACTGGGTACTTC. It yields the protein CASSPTGVYATGYF.

This clone was detected a few times. The V call is TRBV29-1, the J call TRBJ1-2; no clear D gene. The CDR3 consists of 14 residues. In germline, CDR1 is SQVTM, CDR2 ANQGSEA. The ends were cut back, 3 bases at V and 7 bases at J, with 18 bases in the middle. CDR3 protein: CSVDLEGRGSGYTF. CDR3 sequence (DNA): TGCAGCGTTGACTTGGAGGGAAGAGGGAGTGGCTACACCTTC.